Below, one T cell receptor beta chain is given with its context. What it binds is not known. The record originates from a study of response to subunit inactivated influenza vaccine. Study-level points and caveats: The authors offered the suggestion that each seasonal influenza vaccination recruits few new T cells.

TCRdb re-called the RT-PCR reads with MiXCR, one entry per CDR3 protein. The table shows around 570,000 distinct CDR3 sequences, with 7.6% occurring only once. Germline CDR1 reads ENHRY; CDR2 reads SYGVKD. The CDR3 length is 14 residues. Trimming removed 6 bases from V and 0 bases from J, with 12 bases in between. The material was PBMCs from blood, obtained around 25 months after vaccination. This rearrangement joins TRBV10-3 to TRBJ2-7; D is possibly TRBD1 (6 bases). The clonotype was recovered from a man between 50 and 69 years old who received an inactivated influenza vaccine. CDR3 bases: TGTGCCATCAGGGCAGGGGCGAGCTCCTACGAGCAGTACTTC. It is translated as CAIRAGASSYEQYF.